Included here is one TCR beta chain sequence, with context. Antigen unknown. Losses at the gene ends were 9 bases for V and 4 bases for J; bases not matched to a gene: 5. Per germline, CDR1 WNHNN and CDR2 SYGVQD (reference sequence). The CDR3 has 12 amino acids. The PCR had 60 Vbeta and 13 Jbeta primers. The protocol was immunoSEQ multiplex PCR, while the TCRdb copy is restricted to in-frame clones and leaves out a portion. The sample has approximately 86,000 clones; over 70% are singletons. The data were obtained in a study of cytomegalovirus exposure and HLA in healthy donors. Study summary: The 100 million to 140 million unique TCR beta sequences, from roughly 180 million T cells, were found by an earlier analysis. Broader study findings: Later, TCR association rates were found to vary by HLA locus, highest for DRB1 and lowest for HLA-C. CMV serostatus alone was available as immune exposure information. Common viral pathogens (according to a later analysis) appeared linked to several of the most significant clusters.

The source of this sequence is a man aged 55 to 70 in good health and CMV-seronegative. The chain links TRBV10-1 to TRBJ1-1, with 7 bases matching TRBD1. Sequenced sample: PBMCs. CDR3 sequence (DNA): TGCGCCAGTAAGGGGGCCAGCACTGAAGCTTTCTTT. Its translation: CASKGASTEAFF.